Listed below are T cell receptor beta chains from one sample, sequenced in a study of T cell responses to AZD1222 COVID-19 vaccine. The table came from immunoSEQ multiplex PCR; TCRdb's copy has only in-frame clones and leaves some out. Seen here are about 100,000 clones, more than 75% observed once, and the top ten hold 4.2%. This material consisted of peripheral blood, taken on day 0 of MenACWY control vaccination. The origin of the receptors is an adult in good health. CDR3s include the opening cysteine and the closing phenylalanine or tryptophan. D genes are given only for firm matches. Expanded clones get a size class; other rows say once, few or many, or leave the size out.

TRBD1 | NA | TRBJ1-1 | 14 | TRBV7-2 | CASSLEQGSTEAFF | TGTGCCAGCAGCTTAGAACAGGGGAGCACTGAAGCTTTCTTT
TRBD1 | NA | TRBJ2-3 | 17 | TRBV2 | CARAFSRDRTEANTQYF | TGTGCCAGGGCATTTAGCCGGGACAGGACAGAGGCAAATACGCAGTATTTT
NA | NA | TRBJ2-1 | 13 | TRBV9 | CASSVVTNNEQFF | TGTGCCAGCAGCGTAGTGACTAACAATGAGCAGTTCTTC
TRBD1 | once | TRBJ1-5 | 16 | TRBV6-2/TRBV6-3 | CASSYLSGTGDQPQHF | TGTGCCAGCAGTTACCTGTCCGGGACAGGGGATCAGCCCCAGCATTTT
NA | NA | TRBJ2-2 | 15 | TRBV9 | CASSVMDKNTGELFF | TGTGCCAGCAGCGTAATGGACAAGAACACCGGGGAGCTGTTTTTT
NA | few | TRBJ1-2 | 13 | TRBV5-1 | CASSLAAGVGYTF | TGCGCCAGCAGCTTGGCTGCAGGGGTTGGCTACACCTTC
TRBD2 | few | TRBJ2-1 | 14 | TRBV6-5 | CASMTSGRYNEQFF | TGTGCCAGCATGACTAGCGGGAGATACAATGAGCAGTTCTTC
TRBD1 | NA | TRBJ1-6 | 15 | TRBV28 | CASRPGDRDHSPLHF | TGTGCCAGCAGGCCCGGGGACAGGGATCATTCACCCCTCCACTTT
NA | NA | TRBJ2-2 | 14 | TRBV10-1 | CASSESILTGELFF | TGCGCCAGCAGTGAGTCTATCCTCACCGGGGAGCTGTTTTTT
NA | NA | TRBJ1-6 | 16 | TRBV6-5 | CASSYVPGQGDSPLHF | TGTGCCAGCAGTTACGTCCCTGGGCAGGGTGATTCACCCCTCCACTTT
NA | NA | TRBJ2-4 | 15 | TRBV10-1 | CASSDGGLAKNIQYF | TGCGCCAGCAGTGATGGCGGCCTAGCCAAAAACATTCAGTACTTC
TRBD2 | NA | TRBJ2-1 | 20 | TRBV13 | CASSSTWWGGSQSGYNEQFF | TGTGCCAGCAGCTCCACATGGTGGGGCGGGAGCCAGTCGGGTTACAATGAGCAGTTCTTC
TRBD1 | NA | TRBJ2-3 | 14 | TRBV6-5 | CASSLGTDTDTQYF | TGTGCCAGCAGCTTAGGGACAGACACAGATACGCAGTATTTT
NA | NA | TRBJ2-5 | 16 | TRBV24-1 | CATSDPGLNAGETQYF | TGTGCCACCAGTGATCCTGGACTCAATGCAGGGGAGACCCAGTACTTC
NA | NA | TRBJ2-2 | 16 | TRBV11-3 | CASSRSGTVNTGELFF | TGTGCCAGCAGCCGATCTGGGACGGTGAACACCGGGGAGCTGTTTTTT
NA | once | TRBJ2-1 | 16 | TRBV21-1 | CASSNNGTETYNEQFF | TGTGCCAGCAGCAACAACGGGACAGAAACCTACAATGAGCAGTTCTTC
NA | NA | TRBJ1-4 | 15 | TRBV5-5 | CASSRRGGGSEKLFF | TGTGCCAGCAGCAGAAGGGGAGGAGGTAGTGAAAAACTGTTTTTT
NA | NA | TRBJ1-2 | 12 | TRBV5-4 | CASSLATYGYTF | TGTGCCAGCAGCTTGGCAACCTATGGCTACACCTTC
NA | NA | TRBJ1-2 | 14 | TRBV5-4 | CASSLQGPTDGYTF | TGTGCCAGCAGCTTGCAAGGACCGACGGACGGCTACACCTTC
TRBD2 | NA | TRBJ2-7 | 15 | TRBV7-2 | CASSAGLAGGNEQYF | TGTGCCAGCAGCGCAGGACTAGCGGGGGGGAACGAGCAGTACTTC
NA | NA | TRBJ1-2 | 14 | TRBV9 | CASSLGPEDYGYTF | TGTGCCAGCAGCTTGGGACCTGAGGACTATGGCTACACCTTC
NA | NA | TRBJ1-2 | 14 | TRBV7-2 | CASSLERTQNGYTF | TGTGCCAGCAGCTTAGAAAGGACACAGAATGGCTACACCTTC
NA | NA | TRBJ1-3 | 15 | TRBV15 | CATSRENYSGNTIYF | TGTGCCACCAGCAGAGAGAACTACTCTGGAAACACCATATATTTT
NA | NA | TRBJ2-3 | 13 | TRBV9 | CASSPQGRDTQYF | TGTGCCAGCAGCCCCCAAGGGAGGGATACGCAGTATTTT
NA | NA | TRBJ1-2 | 14 | TRBV18 | CASSSTRGEYGYTF | TGTGCCAGCTCATCGACGAGGGGGGAGTATGGCTACACCTTC
TRBD1 | NA | TRBJ2-2 | 15 | TRBV13 | CASSFRQGAFGELFF | TGTGCCAGCAGCTTCAGACAGGGAGCTTTCGGGGAGCTGTTTTTT
TRBD2 | NA | TRBJ2-7 | 14 | TRBV11-2 | CASSWTSGDYEQYF | TGTGCCAGCAGCTGGACTAGCGGGGATTACGAGCAGTACTTC
TRBD1 | NA | TRBJ1-2 | 15 | TRBV6-5 | CASQTGDESDYGYTF | TGTGCCAGCCAGACAGGGGATGAAAGCGACTATGGCTACACCTTC
NA | NA | TRBJ1-5 | 12 | TRBV7-2 | CASSFSNQPQHF | TGTGCCAGCAGCTTTAGCAATCAGCCCCAGCATTTT
TRBD1 | few | TRBJ1-2 | 12 | TRBV3-1/TRBV3-2 | CASSHGQGGYTF | TGTGCCAGCAGTCACGGACAGGGTGGCTACACCTTC
NA | NA | TRBJ1-1 | 16 | TRBV10-1 | CASSEASLWGAEKAFF | TGCGCCAGCAGTGAGGCCTCCTTATGGGGGGCGGAAAAAGCTTTCTTT
NA | NA | TRBJ1-4 | 13 | TRBV7-2 | CASSLAGEEKLFF | TGTGCCAGCAGCTTAGCAGGGGAAGAAAAACTGTTTTTT
NA | NA | TRBJ1-2 | 15 | TRBV7-2 | CASSLRAVSGYGYTF | TGTGCCAGCAGCTTACGAGCCGTAAGCGGTTATGGCTACACCTTC
NA | NA | TRBJ1-2 | 14 | TRBV5-6 | CASGVLGPPNGYTF | TGTGCCAGCGGGGTGTTAGGACCCCCCAATGGCTACACCTTC
NA | once | TRBJ2-7 | 17 | TRBV28 | CASSSSASGFPSYEQYF | TGTGCCAGCAGTTCCTCCGCCTCAGGGTTCCCTTCCTACGAGCAGTACTTC
NA | NA | TRBJ2-2 | 14 | TRBV7-2 | CASSLRRDTGELFF | TGTGCCAGCAGCTTACGGAGGGACACCGGGGAGCTGTTTTTT
NA | NA | TRBJ1-6 | 15 | TRBV11-2 | CASRTFRGRNSPLHF | TGTGCCAGCCGCACTTTTCGGGGTAGGAATTCACCCCTCCACTTT
NA | NA | TRBJ2-2 | 15 | TRBV11-2 | CASSLGGGHTGELFF | TGTGCCAGCAGCTTAGGTGGGGGGCACACCGGGGAGCTGTTTTTT
NA | NA | TRBJ1-2 | 13 | TRBV27 | CASSFPGQNGYTF | TGTGCCAGCAGTTTCCCCGGACAGAATGGCTACACCTTC
TRBD2 | NA | TRBJ2-1 | 16 | TRBV7-8 | CASSFRRAGGPHEQFF | TGTGCCAGCAGCTTTAGAAGGGCGGGGGGGCCTCATGAGCAGTTCTTC